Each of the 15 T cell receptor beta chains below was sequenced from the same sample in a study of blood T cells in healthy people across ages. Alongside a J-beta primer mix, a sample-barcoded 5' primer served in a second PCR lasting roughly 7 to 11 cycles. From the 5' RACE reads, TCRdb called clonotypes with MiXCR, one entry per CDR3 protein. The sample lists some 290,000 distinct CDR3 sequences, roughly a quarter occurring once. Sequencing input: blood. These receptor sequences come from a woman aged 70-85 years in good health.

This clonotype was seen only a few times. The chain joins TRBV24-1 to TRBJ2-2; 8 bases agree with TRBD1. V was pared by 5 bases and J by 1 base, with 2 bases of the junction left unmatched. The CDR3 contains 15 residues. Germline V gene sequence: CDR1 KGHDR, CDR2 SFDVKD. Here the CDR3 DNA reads TGTGCCACCAGTGTCGGGACAGGGAACACCGGGGAGCTGTTTTTT. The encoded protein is CATSVGTGNTGELFF.

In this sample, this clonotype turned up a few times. CDR3 in amino acids: CASSIGLAVYEQFF. Here the CDR3 DNA reads TGTGCCAGTAGTATAGGACTAGCGGTCTATGAGCAGTTCTTC. The chain couples TRBV19 to TRBJ2-1, with 9 bases lining up with TRBD2. With V trimmed by 1 base and J by 8 bases, 3 bases remained unmatched. The CDR3 runs to 14 residues. Germline V gene data show CDR1 as LNHDA and CDR2 as SQIVND (reference sequence).

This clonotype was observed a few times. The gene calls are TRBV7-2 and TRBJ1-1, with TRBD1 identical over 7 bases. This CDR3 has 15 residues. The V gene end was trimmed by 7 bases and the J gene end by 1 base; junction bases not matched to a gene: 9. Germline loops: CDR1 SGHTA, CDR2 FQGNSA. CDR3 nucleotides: TGTGCCAGCACCCCGACAGGGCGACAGAACACTGAAGCTTTCTTT. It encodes CASTPTGRQNTEAFF. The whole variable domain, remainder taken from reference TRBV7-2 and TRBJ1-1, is GAGVSQSPSNKVTEKGKDVELRCDPISGHTALYWYRQSLGQGLEFLIYFQGNSAPDKSGLPSDRFSAERTGGSVSTLTIQRTQQEDSAVYLCASTPTGRQNTEAFFGQGTRLTVV.

The CDR3 loop is CASSFRLAGQFF. The CDR3 nucleotides read TGTGCCAGCAGTTTTAGACTAGCGGGGCAGTTCTTC. The gene calls are TRBV12-3 or TRBV12-4 and TRBJ2-1, with 10 bases aligning to TRBD2. V shed 3 bases, J shed 12 bases, and the junction held 2 bases outside the gene matches. The CDR3 is 12 amino acids.

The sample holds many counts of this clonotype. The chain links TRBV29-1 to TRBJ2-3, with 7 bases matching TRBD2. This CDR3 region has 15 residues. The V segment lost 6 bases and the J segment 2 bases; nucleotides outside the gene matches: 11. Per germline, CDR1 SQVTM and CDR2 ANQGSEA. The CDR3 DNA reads TGCAGCGTGGCCCCGGCTAGCGGACACACAGATACGCAGTATTTT. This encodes CSVAPASGHTDTQYF.

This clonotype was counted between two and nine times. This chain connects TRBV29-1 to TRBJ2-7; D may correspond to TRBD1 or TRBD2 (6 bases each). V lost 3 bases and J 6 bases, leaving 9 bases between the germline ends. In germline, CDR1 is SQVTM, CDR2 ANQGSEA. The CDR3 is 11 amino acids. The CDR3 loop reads CSVEWGAEQYF. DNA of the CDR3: TGCAGCGTTGAGTGGGGGGCCGAGCAGTACTTC.

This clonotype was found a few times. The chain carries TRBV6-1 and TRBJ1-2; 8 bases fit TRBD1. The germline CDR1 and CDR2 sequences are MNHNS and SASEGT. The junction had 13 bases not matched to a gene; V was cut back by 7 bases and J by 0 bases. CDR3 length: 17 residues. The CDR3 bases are TGTGCCAGCATTCCGAGTCAGGGGGCGGATTCTAACTATGGCTACACCTTC. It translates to CASIPSQGADSNYGYTF.

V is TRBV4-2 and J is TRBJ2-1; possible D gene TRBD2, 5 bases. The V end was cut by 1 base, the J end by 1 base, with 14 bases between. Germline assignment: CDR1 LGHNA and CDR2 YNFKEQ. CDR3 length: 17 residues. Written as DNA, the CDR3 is TGTGCCAGCAGCCAAGCCGGCCGGGAAGGGTCCTACAATGAGCAGTTCTTC. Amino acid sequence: CASSQAGREGSYNEQFF.

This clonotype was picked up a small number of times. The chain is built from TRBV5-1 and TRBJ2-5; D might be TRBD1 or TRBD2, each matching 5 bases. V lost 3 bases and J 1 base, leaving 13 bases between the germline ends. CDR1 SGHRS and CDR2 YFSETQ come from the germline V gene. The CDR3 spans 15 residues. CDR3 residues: CASSSRDRTQETQYF. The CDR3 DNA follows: TGCGCCAGCAGCTCCCGGGACCGGACCCAAGAGACCCAGTACTTC.

This CDR3 reads CSARGPGGTDTQYF. The DNA of the CDR3 is TGCAGTGCTAGGGGTCCAGGGGGCACAGATACGCAGTATTTT. The rearrangement uses TRBV20-1 and TRBJ2-3, with D maybe TRBD1 (6 bases). The V gene lost 3 bases and the J gene lost 1 base, with 11 bases spanning the gap. The CDR3 loop spans 14 amino acids. Germline V lookup: CDR1 DFQATT, CDR2 SNEGSKA (reference sequence).

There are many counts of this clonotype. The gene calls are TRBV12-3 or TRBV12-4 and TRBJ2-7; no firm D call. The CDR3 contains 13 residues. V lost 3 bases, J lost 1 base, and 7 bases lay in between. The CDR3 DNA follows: TGTGCCAGCAGTTTCGGGCAGTCCTACGAGCAGTACTTC. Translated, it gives CASSFGQSYEQYF.

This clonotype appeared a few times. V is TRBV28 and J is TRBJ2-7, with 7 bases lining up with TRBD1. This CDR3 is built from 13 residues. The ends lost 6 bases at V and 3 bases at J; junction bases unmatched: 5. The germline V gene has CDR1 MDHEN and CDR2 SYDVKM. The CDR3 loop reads CASRGQSYYEQYF. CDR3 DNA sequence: TGTGCCAGCAGGGGACAGTCCTACTACGAGCAGTACTTC. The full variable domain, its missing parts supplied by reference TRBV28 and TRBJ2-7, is DVKVTQSSRYLVKRTGEKVFLECVQDMDHENMFWYRQDPGLGLRLIYFSYDVKMKEKGDIPEGYSVSREKKERFSLILESASTNQTSMYLCASRGQSYYEQYFGPGTRLTVT.

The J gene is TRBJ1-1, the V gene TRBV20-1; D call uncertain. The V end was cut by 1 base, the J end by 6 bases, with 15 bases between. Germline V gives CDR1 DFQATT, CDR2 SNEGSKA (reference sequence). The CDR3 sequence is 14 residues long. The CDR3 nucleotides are TGCAGTGCTAGAGGCGCCGTGGTAATGGCTGAAGCTTTCTTT. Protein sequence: CSARGAVVMAEAFF.

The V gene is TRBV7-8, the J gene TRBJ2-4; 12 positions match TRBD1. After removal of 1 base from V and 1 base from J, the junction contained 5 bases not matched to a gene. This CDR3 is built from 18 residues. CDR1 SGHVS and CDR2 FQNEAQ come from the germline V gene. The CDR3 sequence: CASSLVVGQGAAKNIQYF. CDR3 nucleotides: TGTGCCAGCAGCTTAGTAGTGGGACAGGGGGCGGCCAAAAACATTCAGTACTTC.

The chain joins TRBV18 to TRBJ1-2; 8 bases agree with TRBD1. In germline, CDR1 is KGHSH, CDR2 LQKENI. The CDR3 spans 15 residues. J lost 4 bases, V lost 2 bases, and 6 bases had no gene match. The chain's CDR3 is CASSPVGQGGYGYTF. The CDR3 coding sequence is TGTGCCAGCTCACCAGTAGGACAGGGCGGCTATGGCTACACCTTC.